These 23 T cell receptor beta chains share one sample of origin, sequenced in a study of T-cell reconstitution after alpha-beta-depleted transplantation in children. Library preparation (for TCRbeta) was performed with unique molecular identifiers. TCRdb re-called the PCR reads with MiXCR, one entry per CDR3 protein. The sample lists 400,000 to 550,000 distinct CDR3 sequences, roughly a tenth seen once, with 2% in the top ten. Sequenced material: PBMCs, taken before TCRalphabeta/CD19-depleted stem cell transplant. These receptors came from a child aged 2 to 10 with inherited bone marrow failure, due to receive a stem cell transplant.

Many counts were recorded for this clonotype. V gene TRBV12-3 or TRBV12-4 combines with J gene TRBJ2-7; 8 nucleotides align to TRBD1. The CDR3 sequence is 14 residues long. V was pared by 5 bases and J by 7 bases, with 10 bases of the junction left unmatched. CDR3 loop: CASSPLTGEREQYF. As DNA, the CDR3 is TGTGCCAGCAGTCCCCTGACAGGGGAAAGGGAGCAGTACTTC.

This clonotype showed up many times. The V call is TRBV12-3 or TRBV12-4, the J call TRBJ1-2; D is unclear. The CDR3 length is 13 residues. V lost 6 bases and J 8 bases, leaving 16 bases between the germline ends. CDR3 protein: CASSFLQLTGYTF. CDR3 nucleotide sequence: TGTGCCAGCAGCTTTCTACAGCTAACCGGCTACACCTTC.

This chain joins TRBV7-2 and TRBJ2-1; D possibly corresponds to TRBD2 (6 bases). The germline V and J ends were trimmed by 0 bases and 16 bases, with 25 bases remaining between them. The length of the CDR3 is 16 residues. Per the germline V gene, CDR1 is SGHTA and CDR2 is FQGNSA. The CDR3: CASSLAAAAGHAEGFF. CDR3 DNA: TGTGCCAGCAGCTTAGCGGCGGCAGCGGGCCACGCAGAGGGATTCTTC. Full variable domain (rest looked up from reference TRBV7-2 and TRBJ2-1): GAGVSQSPSNKVTEKGKDVELRCDPISGHTALYWYRQSLGQGLEFLIYFQGNSAPDKSGLPSDRFSAERTGGSVSTLTIQRTQQEDSAVYLCASSLAAAAGHAEGFFGPGTRLTVL.

This clonotype was observed many times. This chain links TRBV10-3 with TRBJ2-3; no firm D call. The CDR3 is made up of 14 amino acids. V was pared by 4 bases and J by 2 bases, with 10 bases between. Germline V gene lookup returns CDR1 ENHRY and CDR2 SYGVKD. DNA of the CDR3: TGTGCCATCAGTGGTAGGCCGAACACAGATACGCAGTATTTT. Its translation is CAISGRPNTDTQYF.

This chain joins TRBV11-2 and TRBJ2-5; maybe TRBD2 (6 bases). In germline, CDR1 is SGHAT, CDR2 FQNNGV. This CDR3 spans 19 amino acids. Deletions cut 3 bases from V and 0 bases from J, with 23 bases between. As DNA, the CDR3 is TGTGCCAGCAGCTTGTTTTCATCTAGCCGGCGGGAACACCAAGAGACCCAGTACTTC. Amino acids: CASSLFSSSRREHQETQYF.

This clonotype was picked up many times. The chain joins TRBV5-1 to TRBJ2-5; D gene ambiguous. Germline CDR1 reads SGHRS; CDR2 reads YFSETQ. Trimming took off 0 bases at V and 3 bases at J, with 6 bases between the two ends. The CDR3 contains 13 residues. The CDR3 loop reads CASSLAAEETQYF. CDR3 coding DNA: TGCGCCAGCAGCTTGGCAGCAGAAGAGACCCAGTACTTC. Using reference TRBV5-1 and TRBJ2-5 for the parts outside the CDR3, the full variable domain is KAGVTQTPRYLIKTRGQQVTLSCSPISGHRSVSWYQQTPGQGLQFLFEYFSETQRNKGNFPGRFSGRQFSNSRSEMNVSTLELGDSALYLCASSLAAEETQYFGPGTRLLVL.

This clonotype was observed many times. The genes are TRBV5-1 and TRBJ2-1; 12 bases fit TRBD2. Germline V lookup: CDR1 SGHRS, CDR2 YFSETQ. V was pared by 4 bases and J by 5 bases, with 7 bases of the junction left unmatched. The CDR3 extends over 16 amino acids. The CDR3 region is CASSQGRLAGDNEQFF. CDR3 nucleotide sequence: TGCGCCAGCAGCCAGGGTAGACTAGCGGGGGACAATGAGCAGTTCTTC.

This clonotype has more than one count but fewer than ten. The gene calls are TRBV5-5 and TRBJ2-1; D gene unclear. The germline V gene encodes CDR1 SGHKS and CDR2 YYEKEE (reference sequence). This CDR3 is 15 amino acids long. V was clipped by 1 base and J by 0 bases, with 8 bases between them. The CDR3 region is CASSLMRSSYNEQFF. In nucleotides, the CDR3 is TGTGCCAGCAGCTTGATGCGGAGCTCCTACAATGAGCAGTTCTTC.

This clonotype was observed at least ten times. The chain carries TRBV19 and TRBJ2-1; a possible D gene is TRBD2 (5 bases). V lost 2 bases and J 1 base, leaving 9 bases between the germline ends. There are 15 residues in the CDR3. Germline CDR1 reads LNHDA; CDR2 reads SQIVND (reference sequence). For the CDR3, the DNA is TGTGCCAGTAGTATACTAGCCGATTCCTACAATGAGCAGTTCTTC. Its protein product is CASSILADSYNEQFF.

This clonotype came up many times. Here the CDR3 reads CASSLLPGPSTDTQYF. The CDR3 DNA sequence: TGCGCCAGCAGCCTCTTGCCAGGCCCGAGCACAGATACGCAGTATTTT. The chain joins TRBV4-3 to TRBJ2-3; no clear D. In germline, CDR1 is LGHNA, CDR2 YSLEER. Trimming cost V 4 bases and J 0 bases, with 14 bases left between them. The CDR3 has 16 residues.

The sample holds many counts of this clonotype. The rearrangement links TRBV6-1 to TRBJ2-2; D perhaps matches TRBD1 (5 bases). Trimming shortened V by 8 bases and J by 1 base, and 8 bases separated the two germline ends. Germline-derived CDR1 and CDR2 are MNHNS and SASEGT. The CDR3 totals 13 residues. The CDR3 here is CASGAMNTGELFF. The CDR3 coding sequence is TGTGCCAGCGGGGCTATGAACACCGGGGAGCTGTTTTTT.

V gene TRBV19 combines with J gene TRBJ2-7, with 8 nucleotides matching TRBD2. Unmatched junction bases numbered 10, after V lost 1 base and J lost 5 bases. Germline lookup yields CDR1 LNHDA and CDR2 SQIVND (reference sequence). The CDR3 has 16 residues. CDR3 coding DNA: TGTGCCAGTAGTATAGCAGCGGGAGTACCCTCTCACGAGCAGTACTTC. This encodes CASSIAAGVPSHEQYF.

This clonotype has a count of ten or more. The gene calls are TRBV7-9 and TRBJ2-5; D ambiguous. CDR1 is SEHNR, CDR2 FQNEAQ, per germline (reference sequence). CDR3 length: 12 amino acids. The V end lost 0 bases, the J end lost 4 bases, and 3 bases lay between the germline ends. The CDR3 nucleotides read TGTGCCAGCAGCTTAGCGACAGAGACCCAGTACTTC. It specifies CASSLATETQYF.

This clonotype turned up a few times. The genes are TRBV18 and TRBJ2-7; D possibly corresponds to TRBD2 (5 bases). V was pared by 2 bases and J by 4 bases, with 18 bases between. This CDR3 is 16 amino acids long. The germline V gene has CDR1 KGHSH and CDR2 LQKENI. The CDR3 DNA reads TGTGCCAGCTCACCAACGAGGCGGGCTGGCGCTTACGAGCAGTACTTC. This translates into CASSPTRRAGAYEQYF.

To note about this clonotype: A much bigger clone sits one base away, suggesting this may be a read error. V gene TRBV20-1 combines with J gene TRBJ2-3, with D uncertain. The end of the DNA is better explained by TRBJ1-5, so the J call may be wrong. This CDR3 region has 13 residues. The germline CDR1 and CDR2 sequences are DFQATT and SNEGSKA (reference sequence). As DNA, the CDR3 is TGCAGTGCTCCGACTAGCGGGAGGGATACGCAGCATTTT. Translated, it gives CSAPTSGRDTQHF.

The sample holds one count of this clonotype. The chain recombines TRBV9 with TRBJ2-5; D is uncertain. V lost 0 bases, J lost 1 base, and 7 bases lay in between. Germline CDR1 SGDLS, CDR2 YYNGEE. This CDR3 contains 14 residues. The CDR3 DNA follows: TGTGCCAGCAGCGTAGACGGGCTCCAAGAGACCCAGTACTTC. Its protein product is CASSVDGLQETQYF. The complete variable domain, with remaining parts taken from reference TRBV9 and TRBJ2-5, reads DSGVTQTPKHLITATGQRVTLRCSPRSGDLSVYWYQQSLDQGLQFLIQYYNGEERAKGNILERFSAQQFPDLHSELNLSSLELGDSALYFCASSVDGLQETQYFGPGTRLLVL.

This clonotype was seen a handful of times. The gene calls are TRBV12-3 or TRBV12-4 and TRBJ2-1; 8 nucleotides line up with TRBD2. Trimming took 6 bases from V and 16 from J; bases not matched to a gene: 11. This CDR3 is 12 amino acids long. The CDR3 DNA follows: TGTGCCAGCAGCCCTGCCCAGCGGGAGATCTTCTTC. Protein product: CASSPAQREIFF.

This clonotype has a count of ten or more. The chain has TRBV28 and TRBJ2-1, with 9 bases fitting TRBD2. J lost 0 bases, V lost 3 bases, and 3 bases had no gene match. The germline gives CDR1 MDHEN, CDR2 SYDVKM. This CDR3 region has 16 residues. CDR3 in amino acids: CASSFLAGYSYNEQFF. CDR3 DNA: TGTGCCAGCAGTTTCCTAGCGGGGTACTCCTACAATGAGCAGTTCTTC.

There are many counts of this clonotype. The gene calls are TRBV7-2 and TRBJ2-3, with 11 nucleotides matching TRBD1. From germline, CDR1 is SGHTA and CDR2 FQGNSA. The CDR3 has 16 residues. V shed 4 bases and J 2 bases; nucleotides not matched to a gene: 5. This CDR3 is CASSYRDRGFTDTQYF. The DNA for the CDR3 is TGTGCCAGCAGCTACCGGGACAGGGGGTTCACAGATACGCAGTATTTT.

This clonotype has ten or more counts. The chain couples TRBV7-8 to TRBJ2-5, with 11 nucleotides matching TRBD2. The CDR3 sequence is 17 residues long. Germline V gives CDR1 SGHVS, CDR2 FQNEAQ. Trimming at V came to 5 bases and at J to 1 base, leaving 9 bases not matched to a gene. CDR3 amino acids: CASSPRGLAGGQETQYF. DNA of the CDR3: TGTGCCAGCAGCCCGAGGGGGCTAGCGGGAGGCCAAGAGACCCAGTACTTC.

This clonotype was recorded a few times. The rearrangement uses TRBV7-9 and TRBJ1-1, with 8 bases lining up with TRBD1. This CDR3 has 15 amino acids. With 4 bases clipped from V and 5 bases from J, the junction kept 9 bases outside the gene matches. The germline V gene encodes CDR1 SEHNR and CDR2 FQNEAQ (reference sequence). CDR3 nucleotide sequence: TGTGCCAGCAGCTCCTTTCAGGGGGCCGGGACTGAAGCTTTCTTT. This codes for CASSSFQGAGTEAFF.

This clonotype was recorded at least ten times. This CDR3 is CASSPVPGSTDTQYF. The CDR3 coding sequence is TGTGCCAGCAGCCCCGTTCCGGGTAGCACAGATACGCAGTATTTT. V is TRBV7-9 and J is TRBJ2-3; D ambiguous. Trimming left V 5 bases short and J 0 bases short, with 12 bases between. The CDR3 has 15 residues. Germline V gene data show CDR1 as SEHNR and CDR2 as FQNEAQ (reference sequence).

This clonotype is a singleton in its sample. It may be a read error: a sequence one base away is much more abundant. The chain joins TRBV29-1 to TRBJ1-1; 7 positions match TRBD1. V was clipped by 7 bases and J by 1 base; unmatched bases: 6. The CDR3 consists of 13 residues. Germline lookup yields CDR1 SQVTM and CDR2 ANQGSEA. CDR3 DNA: TGCAGCGGACAGGGCCGCAGGAACACTGAAGCTTTCTTT. The encoded protein is CSGQGRRNTEAFF.